Listed here are 21 T cell receptor beta chains from one sample, sequenced in a study of blood T cell repertoires in COVID-19. Repertoires were generated with immunoSEQ multiplex PCR, while TCRdb's copy carries only in-frame clones and drops some. The data hold roughly 250,000 clones, with 88% observed a single time. Source material: PBMCs or T cells enriched from blood (not recorded which). The receptors originated from a woman aged 50 to 65 who had recovered from COVID-19.

The CDR3 DNA is TGTGCCAGCAGTTACTTGAGGAAGCGGGAGTGGAATGAGCAGTTCTTC. Protein: CASSYLRKREWNEQFF. V usage is TRBV6-2 or TRBV6-3 and J usage is TRBJ2-1; 8 nucleotides match TRBD2. This CDR3 contains 16 residues. V lost 1 base to trimming and J lost 7 bases; unmatched junction nucleotides: 9. The germline CDR1 and CDR2 sequences are MNHEY and SVGEGT.

The CDR3 DNA reads TGTGCCAGCAGTTTAGCCGGGACAGATGGCGAAAAACTGTTTTTT. Its translation is CASSLAGTDGEKLFF. V and J are TRBV28 and TRBJ1-4; 7 bases are shared with TRBD1. Trimming took 2 bases from V and 8 from J; bases not matched to a gene: 8. Germline-derived CDR1 and CDR2 are MDHEN and SYDVKM. The CDR3 runs to 15 residues.

The chain couples TRBV11-2 to TRBJ1-5; 9 bases match TRBD1. This CDR3 has 14 residues. J gave up 4 bases and V 5 bases, and 3 bases lay outside the gene matches. CDR1 and CDR2 from the germline V gene are SGHAT and FQNNGV. CDR3 sequence reads: CASSRTGDNQPQHF. The CDR3 DNA reads as TGTGCCAGCAGCCGGACAGGGGATAATCAGCCCCAGCATTTT.

This clone was counted once. V gene TRBV28 combines with J gene TRBJ2-1; 7 nucleotides agree with TRBD1. The germline V gene has CDR1 MDHEN and CDR2 SYDVKM. V shed 9 bases, J shed 13 bases, and the junction held 18 bases outside the gene matches. The CDR3 is made up of 14 amino acids. The CDR3, as DNA: TGTGCCAGTCACAACCGAAACAGGGGTGACCTCCAGTTCTTC. As protein: CASHNRNRGDLQFF.

This chain uses TRBV2 with TRBJ1-5; 8 bases agree with TRBD1. CDR1 SNHLY and CDR2 FYNNEI come from the germline V gene. V gave up 4 bases and J gave up 5 bases; unmatched junction bases: 7. This CDR3 comprises 15 residues. The CDR3 loop is CASSGRTGRDQPQHF. The CDR3 bases are TGTGCCAGCAGTGGGCGGACAGGGCGTGATCAGCCCCAGCATTTT.

The CDR3 loop is CSARQDSNQPQHF. The CDR3 DNA reads as TGCAGCGCTCGACAGGATAGCAATCAGCCCCAGCATTTT. The rearrangement joins TRBV29-1 to TRBJ1-5, with D possibly being TRBD1 (6 bases). Germline V gene lookup returns CDR1 SQVTM and CDR2 ANQGSEA. V was cut by 7 bases and J by 0 bases, with 10 bases left in between. CDR3 length equals 13 residues.

This clone was counted a single time. The chain joins TRBV15 to TRBJ2-5; D gene uncertain. The V gene's germline CDR1 is LNHNV and CDR2 YYDKDF (reference sequence). This CDR3 contains 12 residues. V was shortened by 3 bases and J by 5 bases, with 7 bases between the two germline ends. The CDR3 sequence: CATSSPGETQYF. Here the CDR3 DNA reads TGTGCCACCAGCAGCCCCGGGGAGACCCAGTACTTC.

The chain employs TRBV11-2 and TRBJ1-3; TRBD1 aligns across 7 bases. CDR1 SGHAT and CDR2 FQNNGV come from the germline V gene. CDR3 size: 14 residues. Trimming cost V 2 bases and J 7 bases; bases outside gene matches: 5. The CDR3 protein is CASSLSDRANTIYF. The CDR3 DNA reads as TGTGCCAGCAGCTTAAGTGACAGGGCGAACACCATATATTTT.

The J gene is TRBJ2-1, the V gene TRBV4-2; tentatively, D is TRBD1 (5 bases). The CDR3 sequence is 17 residues long. Trimming left V 0 bases short and J 4 bases short, with 16 bases between. CDR1 is LGHNA, CDR2 YNFKEQ, per germline. In DNA form, the CDR3 reads TGTGCCAGCAGCCAAGATCAGGGCGCGAACGTGTACAATGAGCAGTTCTTC. Translating gives CASSQDQGANVYNEQFF.

This clone was found a few times. J is TRBJ1-5 and V is TRBV7-2; D is unresolved. The CDR3 runs 16 residues. Trimming removed 2 bases from V and 0 bases from J, with 11 bases in between. Germline V gene data show CDR1 as SGHTA and CDR2 as FQGNSA. CDR3 sequence reads: CASSLSGEYSNQPQHF. The CDR3 region has the DNA TGTGCCAGCAGCTTATCGGGAGAATATAGCAATCAGCCCCAGCATTTT.

This chain joins TRBV7-2 and TRBJ1-6; 8 bases are a match to TRBD1. The CDR3 contains 15 residues. The J segment lost 9 bases and the V segment lost 5 bases, leaving 9 bases of the junction unmatched. Looked up from germline, CDR1 is SGHTA and CDR2 is FQGNSA. CDR3 loop: CASSTGQGGGSPLHF. The CDR3 DNA sequence: TGTGCCAGCAGCACAGGACAGGGCGGGGGTTCACCCCTCCACTTT.

The chain is built from TRBV5-4 and TRBJ1-2, with a possible D match to TRBD1 (5 bases). The V end was cut by 4 bases, the J end by 4 bases, with 17 bases between. There are 15 residues in the CDR3. Germline V gene lookup returns CDR1 SGHNT and CDR2 YYREEE (reference sequence). The CDR3 DNA reads as TGTGCCAGCAGCCAGACGATCGACAGCATCTATGGCTACACCTTC. Its protein product is CASSQTIDSIYGYTF. The full variable domain, in which reference TRBV5-4 and TRBJ1-2 provide the parts outside the CDR3, is ETGVTQSPTHLIKTRGQQVTLRCSSQSGHNTVSWYQQALGQGPQFIFQYYREEENGRGNFPPRFSGLQFPNYSSELNVNALELDDSALYLCASSQTIDSIYGYTFGSGTRLTVV.

The rearrangement joins TRBV7-3 to TRBJ2-7; TRBD1 matches at 7 bases. The CDR3 loop spans 14 amino acids. From germline, CDR1 is SGHTA and CDR2 FQGTGA. V shed 5 bases and J 2 bases; nucleotides not matched to a gene: 6. The CDR3 sequence is CASSPIGTAYEQYF. The CDR3 region has the DNA TGTGCCAGCAGCCCGATTGGGACAGCCTACGAGCAGTACTTC.

This chain connects TRBV28 to TRBJ1-1; D remains ambiguous. The CDR3 loop spans 13 amino acids. Germline V gives CDR1 MDHEN, CDR2 SYDVKM. Trimming took 2 bases from V and 7 from J, leaving 11 bases between them. The CDR3 DNA follows: TGTGCCAGCAGTTTAGGCCCGGACTTTGAAGCTTTCTTT. This sequence encodes CASSLGPDFEAFF.

The CDR3 here is CASSRLAGGETQYF. In DNA form, the CDR3 reads TGCGCCAGCAGCAGACTAGCGGGAGGCGAGACCCAGTACTTC. The rearrangement uses TRBV10-2 and TRBJ2-5; 13 bases align to TRBD2. V lost 6 bases to trimming and J lost 5 bases; unmatched junction nucleotides: 3. Germline lookup yields CDR1 WSHSY and CDR2 SAAADI. This CDR3 is 14 amino acids long.

This clone appeared once. This chain uses TRBV7-2 with TRBJ1-1; D is perhaps TRBD1 (5 bases). Looked up from germline, CDR1 is SGHTA and CDR2 is FQGNSA. Between the trimmed V and J ends, which lost 5 bases and 7 bases, there was a span of 17 bases. The CDR3 is made up of 14 amino acids. CDR3 in DNA: TGTGCCAGCAGCCTAACACCCAGGGTAGGTGAAGCTTTCTTT. Translated, it gives CASSLTPRVGEAFF.

The chain uses TRBV29-1 and TRBJ1-4, with 9 bases fitting TRBD1. Germline trimming cut 4 bases from V and 5 bases from J; bases unmatched to any gene: 2. In germline, CDR1 is SQVTM, CDR2 ANQGSEA. The CDR3 loop spans 13 amino acids. In nucleotides, the CDR3 is TGCAGCGTTGCCGGGACAGGGAATGAAAAACTGTTTTTT. Its translation: CSVAGTGNEKLFF.

The chain combines TRBV11-2 with TRBJ2-2; TRBD2 is a possible D gene (6 bases). V dropped 6 bases and J dropped 1 base, with 9 bases sitting between them. The V gene's germline CDR1 is SGHAT and CDR2 FQNNGV. The CDR3 extends over 14 amino acids. The CDR3 sequence: CASRGRENTGELFF. As DNA, the CDR3 is TGTGCCAGCAGGGGGCGGGAGAACACCGGGGAGCTGTTTTTT.

This chain joins TRBV5-6 and TRBJ1-4, with TRBD1 matching 7 bases. V was clipped by 4 bases and J by 7 bases; unmatched bases: 13. The V gene's germline CDR1 is SGHDT and CDR2 YYEEEE. This CDR3 has 16 residues. The CDR3 spells CASSTPRTGRGEKLFF. The CDR3 nucleotides read TGTGCCAGCAGCACACCGAGGACAGGAAGGGGTGAAAAACTGTTTTTT.

V usage is TRBV5-1 and J usage is TRBJ2-3; perhaps TRBD1 as D (5 bases). Germline V gene data show CDR1 as SGHRS and CDR2 as YFSETQ. This CDR3 contains 14 residues. Trimming shortened V by 1 base and J by 2 bases, and 8 bases separated the two germline ends. This CDR3 is CASSLSGFTDTQYF. The CDR3 nucleotides are TGCGCCAGCAGCTTGTCAGGGTTCACAGATACGCAGTATTTT.

The CDR3 is CASSPIQGNNSPLHF. The CDR3 coding sequence is TGTGCCAGCTCACCGATACAGGGAAATAATTCACCCCTCCACTTT. The rearrangement links TRBV18 to TRBJ1-6; tentatively, D is TRBD1 (6 bases). Between the trimmed V and J ends, which lost 3 bases and 5 bases, there was a span of 11 bases. The CDR3 has 15 residues. From germline, CDR1 is KGHSH and CDR2 LQKENI.